The clone carrying this TCR beta chain was seen a handful of times. Its target is unknown. This sample was taken from a study of cytomegalovirus exposure and HLA in healthy donors. On the study more broadly: Earlier results showed roughly 120 million unique TCR beta sequences derived from roughly 190 million T cells.

Findings of the study overall: Per a later analysis, about 17,000 TCR beta sequences showed association with HLA alleles at 0.05 false discovery rate. In an earlier analysis, productive rearrangement rates for most beta V segments clustered near 87% or 30%.

Vbeta (60) and Jbeta (13) primers were used in the PCR. This table comes from immunoSEQ multiplex PCR, and its TCRdb copy is limited to in-frame clones, with some not included. The profile shows about 150,000 clones, around 70% of them singletons. The CDR3 totals 14 residues. V was shortened by 0 bases and J by 2 bases, with 6 bases between the two germline ends. CDR1 and CDR2 from the germline V gene are SGHDT and YYEEEE. The chain recombines TRBV5-6 with TRBJ1-3; a weak D match, TRBD1 (5 bases). Source material: PBMCs. This receptor was taken from a man aged 30 to 39 in good health and CMV-seronegative. The DNA of the CDR3 is TGTGCCAGCAGCTTGGGCAGGGCTGGAAACACCATATATTTT. It encodes CASSLGRAGNTIYF.